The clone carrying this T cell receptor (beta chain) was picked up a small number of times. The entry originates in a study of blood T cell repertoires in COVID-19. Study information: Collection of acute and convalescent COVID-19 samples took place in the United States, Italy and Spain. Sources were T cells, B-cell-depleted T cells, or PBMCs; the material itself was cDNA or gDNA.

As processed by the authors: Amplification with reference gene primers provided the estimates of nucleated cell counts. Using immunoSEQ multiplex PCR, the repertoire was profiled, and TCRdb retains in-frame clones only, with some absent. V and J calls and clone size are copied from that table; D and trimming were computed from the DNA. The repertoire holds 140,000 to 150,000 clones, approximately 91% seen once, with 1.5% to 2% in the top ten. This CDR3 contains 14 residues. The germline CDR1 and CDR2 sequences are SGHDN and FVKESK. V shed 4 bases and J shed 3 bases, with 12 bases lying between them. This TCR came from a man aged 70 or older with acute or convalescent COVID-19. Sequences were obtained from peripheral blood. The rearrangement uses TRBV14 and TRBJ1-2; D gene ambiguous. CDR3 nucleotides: TGTGCCAGCAGCCGGCACCAGGCCCACTATGGCTACACCTTC. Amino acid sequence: CASSRHQAHYGYTF. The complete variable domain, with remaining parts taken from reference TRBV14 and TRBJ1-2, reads EAGVTQFPSHSVIEKGQTVTLRCDPISGHDNLYWYRRVMGKEIKFLLHFVKESKQDESGMPNNRFLAERTGGTYSTLKVQPAELEDSGVYFCASSRHQAHYGYTFGSGTRLTVV.